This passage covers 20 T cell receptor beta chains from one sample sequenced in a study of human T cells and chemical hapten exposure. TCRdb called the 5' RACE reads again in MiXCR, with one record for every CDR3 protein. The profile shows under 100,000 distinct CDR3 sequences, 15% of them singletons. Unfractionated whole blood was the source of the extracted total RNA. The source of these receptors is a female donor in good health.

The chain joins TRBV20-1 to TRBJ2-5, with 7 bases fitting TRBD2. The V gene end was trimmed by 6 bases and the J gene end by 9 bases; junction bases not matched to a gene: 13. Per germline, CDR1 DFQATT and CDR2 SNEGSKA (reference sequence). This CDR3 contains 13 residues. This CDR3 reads CSAADVHRGAQYF. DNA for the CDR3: TGCAGTGCCGCAGACGTGCACCGGGGGGCCCAGTACTTC.

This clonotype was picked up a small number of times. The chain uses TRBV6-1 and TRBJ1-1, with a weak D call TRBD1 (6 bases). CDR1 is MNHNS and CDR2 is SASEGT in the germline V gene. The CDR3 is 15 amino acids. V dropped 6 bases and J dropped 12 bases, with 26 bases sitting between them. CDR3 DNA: TGTGCCAGCAGCGTCGACCAGGGGATAGGAGGAGAGACTTTCTTT. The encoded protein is CASSVDQGIGGETFF.

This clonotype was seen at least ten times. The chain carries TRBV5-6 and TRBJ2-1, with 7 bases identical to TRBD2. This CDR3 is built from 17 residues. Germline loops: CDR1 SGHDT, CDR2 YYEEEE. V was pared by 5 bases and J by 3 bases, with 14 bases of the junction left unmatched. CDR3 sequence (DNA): TGTGCCAGCAGTTTCAGGCCGGGGGGAGATAGCTACAATGAGCAGTTCTTC. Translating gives CASSFRPGGDSYNEQFF. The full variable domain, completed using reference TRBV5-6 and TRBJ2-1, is DAGVTQSPTHLIKTRGQQVTLRCSPKSGHDTVSWYQQALGQGPQFIFQYYEEEERQRGNFPDRFSGHQFPNYSSELNVNALLLGDSALYLCASSFRPGGDSYNEQFFGPGTRLTVL.

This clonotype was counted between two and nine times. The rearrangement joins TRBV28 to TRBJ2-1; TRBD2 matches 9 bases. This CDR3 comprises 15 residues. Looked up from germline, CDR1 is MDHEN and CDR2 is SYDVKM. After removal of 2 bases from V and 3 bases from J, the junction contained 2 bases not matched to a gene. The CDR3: CASSLPSGVYNEQFF. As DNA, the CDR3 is TGTGCCAGCAGTTTACCTAGCGGGGTCTACAATGAGCAGTTCTTC.

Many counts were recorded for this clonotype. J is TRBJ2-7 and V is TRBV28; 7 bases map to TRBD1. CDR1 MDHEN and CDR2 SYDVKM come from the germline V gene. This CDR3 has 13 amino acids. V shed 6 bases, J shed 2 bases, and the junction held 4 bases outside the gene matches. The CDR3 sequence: CASRLQGAYEQYF. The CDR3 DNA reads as TGTGCCAGCAGACTTCAGGGGGCCTACGAGCAGTACTTC. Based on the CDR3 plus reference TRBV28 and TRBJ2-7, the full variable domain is DVKVTQSSRYLVKRTGEKVFLECVQDMDHENMFWYRQDPGLGLRLIYFSYDVKMKEKGDIPEGYSVSREKKERFSLILESASTNQTSMYLCASRLQGAYEQYFGPGTRLTVT.

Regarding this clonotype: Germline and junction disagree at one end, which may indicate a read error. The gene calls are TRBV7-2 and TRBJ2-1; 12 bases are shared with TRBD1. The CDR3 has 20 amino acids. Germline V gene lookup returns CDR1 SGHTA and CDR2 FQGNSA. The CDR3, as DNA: TGTGTCAGCAGCTTGTTACCGGGACAGGGGGCCCTTATCGAACGAAATGAGCAGTTCTTC. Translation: CVSSLLPGQGALIERNEQFF.

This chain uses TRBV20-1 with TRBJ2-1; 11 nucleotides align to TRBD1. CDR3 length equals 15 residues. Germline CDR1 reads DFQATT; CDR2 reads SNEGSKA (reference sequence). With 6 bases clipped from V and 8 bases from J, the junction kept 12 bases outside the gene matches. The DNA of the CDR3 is TGCAGTGCCGACGGGACAGGGGGAATGGTCGATGAGCAGTTCTTC. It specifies CSADGTGGMVDEQFF.

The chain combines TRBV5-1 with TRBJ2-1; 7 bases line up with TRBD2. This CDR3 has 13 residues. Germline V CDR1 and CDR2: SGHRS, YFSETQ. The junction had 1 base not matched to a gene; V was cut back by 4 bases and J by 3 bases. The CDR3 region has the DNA TGCGCCAGCAGCGGGGGGGACTACAATGAGCAGTTCTTC. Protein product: CASSGGDYNEQFF.

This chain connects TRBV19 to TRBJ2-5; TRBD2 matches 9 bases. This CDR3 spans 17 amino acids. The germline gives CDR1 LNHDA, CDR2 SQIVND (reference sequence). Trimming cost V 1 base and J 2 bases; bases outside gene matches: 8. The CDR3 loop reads CASSIGLLAGTQETQYF. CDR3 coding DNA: TGTGCCAGTAGTATAGGTCTCCTAGCGGGGACTCAAGAGACCCAGTACTTC.

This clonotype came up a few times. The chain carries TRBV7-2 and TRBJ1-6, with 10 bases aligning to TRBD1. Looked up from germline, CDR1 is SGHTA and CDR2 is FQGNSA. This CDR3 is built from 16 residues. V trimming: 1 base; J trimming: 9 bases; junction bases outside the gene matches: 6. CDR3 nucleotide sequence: TGTGCCAGCAGCTTAGAGGGGACAGGGGTAGCTTCACCCCTCCACTTT. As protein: CASSLEGTGVASPLHF.

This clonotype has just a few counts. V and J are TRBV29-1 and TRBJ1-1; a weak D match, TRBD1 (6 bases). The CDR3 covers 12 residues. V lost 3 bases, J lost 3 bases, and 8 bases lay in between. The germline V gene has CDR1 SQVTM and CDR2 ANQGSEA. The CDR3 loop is CSVDEGDTEAFF. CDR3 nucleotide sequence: TGCAGCGTTGATGAGGGGGACACTGAAGCTTTCTTT.

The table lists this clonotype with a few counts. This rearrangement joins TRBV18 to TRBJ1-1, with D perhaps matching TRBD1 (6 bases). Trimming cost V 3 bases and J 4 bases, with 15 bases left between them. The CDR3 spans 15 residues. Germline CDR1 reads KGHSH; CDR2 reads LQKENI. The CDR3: CASSPYRASATEAFF. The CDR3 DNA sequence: TGTGCCAGCTCACCGTACAGGGCCTCGGCCACTGAAGCTTTCTTT.

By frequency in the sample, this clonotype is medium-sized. This chain's CDR3 is CSVDSGRTSTDTQYF. CDR3 DNA: TGCAGCGTCGATAGCGGGAGGACTAGCACAGATACGCAGTATTTT. The chain combines TRBV29-1 with TRBJ2-3; 10 bases line up with TRBD2. J was trimmed by 0 bases and V by 6 bases; bases with no gene match: 6. Germline CDR1 reads SQVTM; CDR2 reads ANQGSEA. This CDR3 is 15 amino acids long.

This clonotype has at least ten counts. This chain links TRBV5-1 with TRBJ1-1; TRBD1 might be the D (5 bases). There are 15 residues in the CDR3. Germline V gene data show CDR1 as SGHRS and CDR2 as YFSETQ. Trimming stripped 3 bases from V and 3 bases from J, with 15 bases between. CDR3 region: CASSSRGGEDTEAFF. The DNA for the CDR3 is TGCGCCAGCAGCTCCCGGGGAGGGGAGGACACTGAAGCTTTCTTT.

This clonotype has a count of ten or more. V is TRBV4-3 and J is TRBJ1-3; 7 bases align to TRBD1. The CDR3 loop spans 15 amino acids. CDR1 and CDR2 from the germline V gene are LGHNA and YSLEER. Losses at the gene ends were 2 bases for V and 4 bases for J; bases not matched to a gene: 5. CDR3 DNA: TGCGCCAGCAGCCAAACGACAGGGTACGGAAACACCATATATTTT. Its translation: CASSQTTGYGNTIYF.

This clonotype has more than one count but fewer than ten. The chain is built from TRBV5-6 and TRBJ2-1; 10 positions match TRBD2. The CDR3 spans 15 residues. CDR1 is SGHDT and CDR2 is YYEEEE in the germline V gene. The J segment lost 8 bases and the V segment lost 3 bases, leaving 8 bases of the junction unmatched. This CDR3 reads CASSWSGGAGDEQFF. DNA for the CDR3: TGTGCCAGCAGCTGGAGCGGGGGGGCCGGAGATGAGCAGTTCTTC. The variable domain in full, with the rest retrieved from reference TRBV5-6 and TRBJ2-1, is DAGVTQSPTHLIKTRGQQVTLRCSPKSGHDTVSWYQQALGQGPQFIFQYYEEEERQRGNFPDRFSGHQFPNYSSELNVNALLLGDSALYLCASSWSGGAGDEQFFGPGTRLTVL.

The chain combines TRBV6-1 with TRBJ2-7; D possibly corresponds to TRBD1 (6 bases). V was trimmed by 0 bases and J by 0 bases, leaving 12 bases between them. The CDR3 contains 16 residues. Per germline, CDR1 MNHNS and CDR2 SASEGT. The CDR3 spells CASSEASGQPSYEQYF. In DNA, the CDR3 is TGTGCCAGCAGTGAAGCCTCGGGACAACCCTCCTACGAGCAGTACTTC.

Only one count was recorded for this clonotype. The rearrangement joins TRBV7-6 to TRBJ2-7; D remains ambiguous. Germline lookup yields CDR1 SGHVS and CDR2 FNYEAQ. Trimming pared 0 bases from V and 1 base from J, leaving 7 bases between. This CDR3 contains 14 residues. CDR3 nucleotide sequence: TGTGCCAGCAGCTTAGCGGCAGATTCCTACGAGCAGTACTTC. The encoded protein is CASSLAADSYEQYF.

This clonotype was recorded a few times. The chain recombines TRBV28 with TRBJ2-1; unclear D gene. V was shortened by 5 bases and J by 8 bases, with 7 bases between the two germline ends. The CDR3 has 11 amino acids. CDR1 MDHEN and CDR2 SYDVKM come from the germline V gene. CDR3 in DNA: TGTGCCAGCAGTCGCGGCCATGAGCAGTTCTTC. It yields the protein CASSRGHEQFF.

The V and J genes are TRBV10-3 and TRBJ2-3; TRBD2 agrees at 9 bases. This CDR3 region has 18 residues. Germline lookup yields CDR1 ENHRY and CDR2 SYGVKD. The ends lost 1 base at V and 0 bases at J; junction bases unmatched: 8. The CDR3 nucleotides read TGTGCCATCAGTGAGTGGACTAGCGAATTATTTAGCACAGATACGCAGTATTTT. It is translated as CAISEWTSELFSTDTQYF.